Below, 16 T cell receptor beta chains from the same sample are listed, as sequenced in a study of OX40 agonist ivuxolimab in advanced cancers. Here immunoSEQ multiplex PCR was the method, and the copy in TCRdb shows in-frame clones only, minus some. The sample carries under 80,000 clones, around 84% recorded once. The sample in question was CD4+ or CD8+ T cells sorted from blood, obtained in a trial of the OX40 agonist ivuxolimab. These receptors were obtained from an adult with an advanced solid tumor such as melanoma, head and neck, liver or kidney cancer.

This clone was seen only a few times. The CDR3 DNA reads TGTGCCAGTAGCCAGCCCACTTATGGCTACACCTTC. Its protein product is CASSQPTYGYTF. The chain joins TRBV19 to TRBJ1-2; no definite D call. CDR3 length: 12 residues. Germline assignment: CDR1 LNHDA and CDR2 SQIVND (reference sequence). Trimming shortened V by 6 bases and J by 5 bases, and 10 bases separated the two germline ends.

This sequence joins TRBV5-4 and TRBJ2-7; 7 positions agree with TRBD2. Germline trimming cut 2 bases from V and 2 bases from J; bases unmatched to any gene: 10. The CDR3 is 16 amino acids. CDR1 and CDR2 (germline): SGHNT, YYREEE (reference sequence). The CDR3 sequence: CASSFGAGVPTYEQYF. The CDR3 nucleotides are TGTGCCAGCAGCTTCGGGGCGGGAGTACCAACCTACGAGCAGTACTTC.

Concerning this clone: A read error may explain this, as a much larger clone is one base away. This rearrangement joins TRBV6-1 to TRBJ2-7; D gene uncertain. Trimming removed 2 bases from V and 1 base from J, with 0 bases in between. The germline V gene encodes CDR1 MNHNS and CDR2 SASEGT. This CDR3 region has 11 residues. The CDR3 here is CASSESYEQYF. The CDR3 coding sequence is TGTGCCAGCAGTGAATCCTACGAGCAGTACTTC.

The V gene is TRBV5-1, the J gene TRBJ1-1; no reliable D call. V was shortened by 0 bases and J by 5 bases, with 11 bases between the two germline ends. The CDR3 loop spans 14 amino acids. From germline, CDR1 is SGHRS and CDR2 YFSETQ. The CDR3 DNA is TGCGCCAGCAGCTTGGGGGATGCCCATACTGAAGCTTTCTTT. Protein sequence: CASSLGDAHTEAFF.

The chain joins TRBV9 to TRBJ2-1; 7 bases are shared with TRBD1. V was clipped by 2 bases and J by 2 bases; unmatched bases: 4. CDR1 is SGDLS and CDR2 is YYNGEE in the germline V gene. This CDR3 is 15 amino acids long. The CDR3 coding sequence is TGTGCCAGCAGCGTCGACAGGGCTCCCTACAATGAGCAGTTCTTC. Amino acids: CASSVDRAPYNEQFF.

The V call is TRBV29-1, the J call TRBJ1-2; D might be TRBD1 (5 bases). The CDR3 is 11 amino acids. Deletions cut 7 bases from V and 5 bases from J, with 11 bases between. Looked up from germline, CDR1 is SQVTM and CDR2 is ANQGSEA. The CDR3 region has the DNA TGCAGCGATAAGACAGCTTATGGCTACACCTTC. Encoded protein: CSDKTAYGYTF.

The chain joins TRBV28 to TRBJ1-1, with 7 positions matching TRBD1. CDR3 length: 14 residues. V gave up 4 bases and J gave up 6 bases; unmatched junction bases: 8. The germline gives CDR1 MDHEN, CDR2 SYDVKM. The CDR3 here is CASSSEGGGAEAFF. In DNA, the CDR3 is TGTGCCAGCAGTTCCGAGGGAGGGGGCGCTGAAGCTTTCTTT.

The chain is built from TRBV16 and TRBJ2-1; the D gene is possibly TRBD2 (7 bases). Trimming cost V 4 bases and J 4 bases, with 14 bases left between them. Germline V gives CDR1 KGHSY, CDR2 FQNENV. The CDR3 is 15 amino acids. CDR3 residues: CASSRAGADYNEQFF. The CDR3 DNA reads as TGTGCCAGCAGCCGGGCGGGGGCTGATTACAATGAGCAGTTCTTC.

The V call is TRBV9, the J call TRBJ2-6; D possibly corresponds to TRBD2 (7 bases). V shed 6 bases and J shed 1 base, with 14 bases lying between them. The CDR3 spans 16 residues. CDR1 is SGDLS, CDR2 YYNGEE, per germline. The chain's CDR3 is CASKRGAQSGANVLTF. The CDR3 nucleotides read TGTGCCAGCAAACGGGGGGCGCAATCTGGGGCCAACGTCCTGACTTTC.

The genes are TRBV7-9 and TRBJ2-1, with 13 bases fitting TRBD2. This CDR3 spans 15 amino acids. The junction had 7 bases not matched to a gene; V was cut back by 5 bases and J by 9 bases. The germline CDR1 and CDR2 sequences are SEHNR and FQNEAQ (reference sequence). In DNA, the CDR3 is TGTGCCAGCAGCCCTGGACTAGCGGGAGCGAGTGAGCAGTTCTTC. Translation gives CASSPGLAGASEQFF.

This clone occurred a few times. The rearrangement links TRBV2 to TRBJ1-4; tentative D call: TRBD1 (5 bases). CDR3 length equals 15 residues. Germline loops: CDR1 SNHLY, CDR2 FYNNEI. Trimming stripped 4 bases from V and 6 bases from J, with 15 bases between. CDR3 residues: CASSGLGAGDEKLFF. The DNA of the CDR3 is TGTGCCAGCAGTGGATTAGGGGCAGGTGATGAAAAACTGTTTTTT.

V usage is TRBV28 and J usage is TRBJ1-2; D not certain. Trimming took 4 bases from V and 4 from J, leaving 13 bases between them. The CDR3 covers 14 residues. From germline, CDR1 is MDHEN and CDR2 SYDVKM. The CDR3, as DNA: TGTGCCAGCAGTTCCCCACGAGCCTTCTATGGCTACACCTTC. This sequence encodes CASSSPRAFYGYTF.

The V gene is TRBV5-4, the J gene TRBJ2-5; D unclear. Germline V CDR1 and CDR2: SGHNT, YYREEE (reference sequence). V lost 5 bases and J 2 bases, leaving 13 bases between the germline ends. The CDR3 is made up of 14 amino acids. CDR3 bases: TGTGCCAGCAGTCCGACCGATCTTCAAGAGACCCAGTACTTC. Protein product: CASSPTDLQETQYF.

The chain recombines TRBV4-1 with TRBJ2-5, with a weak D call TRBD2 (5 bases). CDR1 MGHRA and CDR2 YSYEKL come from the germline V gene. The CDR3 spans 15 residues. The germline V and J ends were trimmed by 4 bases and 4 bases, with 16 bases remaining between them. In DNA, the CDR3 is TGCGCCAGCAGCCTTTCATCGAGGGCAGGAGAGACCCAGTACTTC. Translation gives CASSLSSRAGETQYF.

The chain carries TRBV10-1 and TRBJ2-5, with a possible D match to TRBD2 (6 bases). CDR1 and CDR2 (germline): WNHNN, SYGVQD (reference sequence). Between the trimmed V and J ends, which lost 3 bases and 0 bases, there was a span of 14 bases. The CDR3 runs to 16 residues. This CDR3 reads CASSDGSGGYQETQYF. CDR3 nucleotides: TGCGCCAGCAGTGATGGTAGCGGAGGGTACCAAGAGACCCAGTACTTC.

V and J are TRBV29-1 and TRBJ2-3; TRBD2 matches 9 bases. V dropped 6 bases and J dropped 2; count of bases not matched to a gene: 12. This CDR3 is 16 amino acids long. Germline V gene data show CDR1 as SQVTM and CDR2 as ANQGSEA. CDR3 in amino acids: CSVEGGGRADTDTQYF. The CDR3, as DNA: TGCAGCGTCGAGGGGGGCGGGAGGGCCGACACAGATACGCAGTATTTT.